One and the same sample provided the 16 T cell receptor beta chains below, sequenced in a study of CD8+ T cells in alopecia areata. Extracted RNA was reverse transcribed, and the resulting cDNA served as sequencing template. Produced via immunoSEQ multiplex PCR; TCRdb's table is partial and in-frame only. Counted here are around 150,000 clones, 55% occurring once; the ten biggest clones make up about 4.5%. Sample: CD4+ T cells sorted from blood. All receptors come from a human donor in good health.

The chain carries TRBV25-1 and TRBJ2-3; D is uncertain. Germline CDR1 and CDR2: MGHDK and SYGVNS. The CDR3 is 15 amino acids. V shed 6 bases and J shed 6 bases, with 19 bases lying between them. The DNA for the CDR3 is TGTGCCAGCAGGCCCACCACTTCCGTGGCGGATACGCAGTATTTT. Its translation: CASRPTTSVADTQYF.

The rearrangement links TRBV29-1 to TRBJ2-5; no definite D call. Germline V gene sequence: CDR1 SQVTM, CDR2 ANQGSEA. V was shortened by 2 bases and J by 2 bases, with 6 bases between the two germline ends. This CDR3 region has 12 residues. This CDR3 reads CSVERYQETQYF. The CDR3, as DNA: TGCAGCGTTGAAAGATATCAAGAGACCCAGTACTTC.

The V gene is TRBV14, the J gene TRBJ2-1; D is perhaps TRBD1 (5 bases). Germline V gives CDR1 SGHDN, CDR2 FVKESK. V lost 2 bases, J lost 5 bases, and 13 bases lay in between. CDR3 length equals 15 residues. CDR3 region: CASSQLRGWDNEQFF. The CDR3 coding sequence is TGTGCCAGCAGCCAATTAAGGGGATGGGACAATGAGCAGTTCTTC. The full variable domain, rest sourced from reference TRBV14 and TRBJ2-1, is EAGVTQFPSHSVIEKGQTVTLRCDPISGHDNLYWYRRVMGKEIKFLLHFVKESKQDESGMPNNRFLAERTGGTYSTLKVQPAELEDSGVYFCASSQLRGWDNEQFFGPGTRLTVL.

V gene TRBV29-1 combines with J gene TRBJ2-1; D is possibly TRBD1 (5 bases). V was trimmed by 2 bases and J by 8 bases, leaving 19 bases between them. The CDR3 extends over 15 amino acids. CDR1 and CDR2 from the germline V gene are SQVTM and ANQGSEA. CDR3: CSVENPNPGNDEQFF. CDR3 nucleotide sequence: TGCAGCGTTGAAAACCCCAACCCAGGGAACGATGAGCAGTTCTTC.

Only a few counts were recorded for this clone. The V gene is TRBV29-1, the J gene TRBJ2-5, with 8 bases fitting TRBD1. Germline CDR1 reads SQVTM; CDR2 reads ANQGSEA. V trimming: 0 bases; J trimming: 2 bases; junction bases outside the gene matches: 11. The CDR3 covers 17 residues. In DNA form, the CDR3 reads TGCAGCGTTGAAGACCCTAACAGGGGGTATACGCAAGAGACCCAGTACTTC. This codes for CSVEDPNRGYTQETQYF.

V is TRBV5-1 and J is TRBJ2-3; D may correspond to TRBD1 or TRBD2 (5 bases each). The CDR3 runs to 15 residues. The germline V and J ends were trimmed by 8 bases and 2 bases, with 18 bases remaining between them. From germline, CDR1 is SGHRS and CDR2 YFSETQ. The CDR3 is CASAQGPGPTDTQYF. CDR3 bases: TGCGCCAGTGCTCAGGGACCCGGCCCCACAGATACGCAGTATTTT.

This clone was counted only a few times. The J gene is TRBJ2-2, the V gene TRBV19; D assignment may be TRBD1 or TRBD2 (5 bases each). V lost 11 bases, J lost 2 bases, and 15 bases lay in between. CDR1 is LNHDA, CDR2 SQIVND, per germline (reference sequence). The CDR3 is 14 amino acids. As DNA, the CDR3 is TGTGCCTCCCTCCCAGGGAGTAACACCGGGGAGCTGTTTTTT. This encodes CASLPGSNTGELFF.

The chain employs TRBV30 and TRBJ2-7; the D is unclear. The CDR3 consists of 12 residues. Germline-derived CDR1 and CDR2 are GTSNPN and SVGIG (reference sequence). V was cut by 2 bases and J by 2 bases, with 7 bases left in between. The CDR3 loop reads CAWSNGPYEQYF. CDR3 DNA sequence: TGTGCCTGGAGTAACGGCCCCTACGAGCAGTACTTC. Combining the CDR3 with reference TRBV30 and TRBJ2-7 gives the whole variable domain SQTIHQWPATLVQPVGSPLSLECTVEGTSNPNLYWYRQAAGRGLQLLFYSVGIGQISSEVPQNLSASRPQDRQFILSSKKLLLSDSGFYLCAWSNGPYEQYFGPGTRLTVT.

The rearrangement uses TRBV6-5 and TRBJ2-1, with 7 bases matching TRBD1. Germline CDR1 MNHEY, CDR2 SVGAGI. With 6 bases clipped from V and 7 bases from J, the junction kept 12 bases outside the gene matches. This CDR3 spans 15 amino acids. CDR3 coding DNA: TGTGCCAGCAGACGATCCGGACAGGTATGGAATGAGCAGTTCTTC. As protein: CASRRSGQVWNEQFF.

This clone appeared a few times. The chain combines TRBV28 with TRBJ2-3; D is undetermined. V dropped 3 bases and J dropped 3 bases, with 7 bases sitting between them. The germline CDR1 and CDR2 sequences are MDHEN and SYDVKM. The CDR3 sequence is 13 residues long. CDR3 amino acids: CASSLYRTDTQYF. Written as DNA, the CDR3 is TGTGCCAGCAGTTTGTACAGAACAGATACGCAGTATTTT.

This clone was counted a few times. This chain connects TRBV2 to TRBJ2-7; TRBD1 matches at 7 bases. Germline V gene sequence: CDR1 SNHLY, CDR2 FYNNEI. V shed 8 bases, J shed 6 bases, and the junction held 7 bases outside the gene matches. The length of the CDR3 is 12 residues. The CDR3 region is CASDDRVGEQYF. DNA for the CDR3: TGTGCCAGCGACGACAGGGTGGGCGAGCAGTACTTC.

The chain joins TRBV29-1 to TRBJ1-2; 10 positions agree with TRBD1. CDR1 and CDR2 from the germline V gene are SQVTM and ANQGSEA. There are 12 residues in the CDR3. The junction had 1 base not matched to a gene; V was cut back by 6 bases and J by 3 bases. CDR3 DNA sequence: TGCAGCGTCGGGACAGGGGACTATGGCTACACCTTC. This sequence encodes CSVGTGDYGYTF.

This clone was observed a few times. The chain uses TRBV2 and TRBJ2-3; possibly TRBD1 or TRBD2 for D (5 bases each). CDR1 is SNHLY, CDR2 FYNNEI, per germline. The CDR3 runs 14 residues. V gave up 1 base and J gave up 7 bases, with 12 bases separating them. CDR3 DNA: TGTGCCAGCAGTGAAGATGGGGGAGCCAATACGCAGTATTTT. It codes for CASSEDGGANTQYF. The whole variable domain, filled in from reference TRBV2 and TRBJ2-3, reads EPEVTQTPSHQVTQMGQEVILRCVPISNHLYFYWYRQILGQKVEFLVSFYNNEISEKSEIFDDQFSVERPDGSNFTLKIRSTKLEDSAMYFCASSEDGGANTQYFGPGTRLTVL.

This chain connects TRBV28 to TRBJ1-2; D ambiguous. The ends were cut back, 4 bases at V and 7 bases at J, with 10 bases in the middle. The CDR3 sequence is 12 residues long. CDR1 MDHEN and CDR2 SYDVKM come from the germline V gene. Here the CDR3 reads CASSSSRAGYTF. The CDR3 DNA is TGTGCCAGCAGTTCCTCGAGAGCTGGCTACACCTTC.

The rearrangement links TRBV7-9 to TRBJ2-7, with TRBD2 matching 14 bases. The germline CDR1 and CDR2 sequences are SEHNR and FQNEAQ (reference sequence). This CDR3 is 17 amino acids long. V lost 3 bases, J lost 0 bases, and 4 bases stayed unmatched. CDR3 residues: CASSLGLAGVNSYEQYF. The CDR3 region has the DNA TGTGCCAGCAGCTTGGGACTAGCGGGAGTTAACTCCTACGAGCAGTACTTC. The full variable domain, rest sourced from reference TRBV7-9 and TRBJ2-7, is DTGVSQNPRHKITKRGQNVTFRCDPISEHNRLYWYRQTLGQGPEFLTYFQNEAQLEKSRLLSDRFSAERPKGSFSTLEIQRTEQGDSAMYLCASSLGLAGVNSYEQYFGPGTRLTVT.

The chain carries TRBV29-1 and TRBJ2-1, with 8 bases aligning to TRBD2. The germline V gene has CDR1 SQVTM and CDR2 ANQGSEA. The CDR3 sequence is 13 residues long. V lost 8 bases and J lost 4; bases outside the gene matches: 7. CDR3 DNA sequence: TGCAGCTCATTAGCGGGGCAATACAATGAGCAGTTCTTC. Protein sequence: CSSLAGQYNEQFF.